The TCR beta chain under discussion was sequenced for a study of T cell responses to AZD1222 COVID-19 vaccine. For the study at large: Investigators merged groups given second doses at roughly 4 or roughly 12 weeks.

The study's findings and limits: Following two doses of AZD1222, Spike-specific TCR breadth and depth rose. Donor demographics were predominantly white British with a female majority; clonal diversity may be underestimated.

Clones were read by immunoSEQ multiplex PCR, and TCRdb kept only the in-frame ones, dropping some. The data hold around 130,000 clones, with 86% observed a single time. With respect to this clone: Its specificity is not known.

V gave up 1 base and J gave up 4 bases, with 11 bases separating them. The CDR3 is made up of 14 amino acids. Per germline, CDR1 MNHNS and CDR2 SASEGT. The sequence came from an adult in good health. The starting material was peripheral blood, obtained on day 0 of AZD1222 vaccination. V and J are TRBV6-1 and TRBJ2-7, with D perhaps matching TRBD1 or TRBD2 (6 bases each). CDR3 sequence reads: CASSEGRGAYEQYF. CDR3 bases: TGTGCCAGCAGTGAAGGGAGGGGGGCTTACGAGCAGTACTTC.